This T cell receptor (beta chain) emerged from a study of early T cells in non-severe SARS-CoV-2 infection. Study-wide context: Sequencing used unsorted whole-blood bulk RNA, so chains lack pairing.

Ten or more counts support this clonotype. Trimming removed 5 bases from V and 4 bases from J; junction bases left unmatched: 9. Germline CDR1 reads MRHNA; CDR2 reads SNTAGT. The CDR3 extends over 15 amino acids. Researchers attached unique molecular identifiers to individual cDNA molecules. A single record per CDR3 protein comes from TCRdb applying MiXCR to the 5' RACE reads. In the table there are 65,000 to 95,000 distinct CDR3 sequences, around 12% of which are singletons. This chain links TRBV6-4 with TRBJ2-3; 7 nucleotides match TRBD2. Here the sequenced sample was whole blood, taken at baseline. The sequence was collected from an adult who was a healthcare worker with PCR-confirmed SARS-CoV-2 infection or an uninfected control (not recorded which). The donor label of this sample is uncertain. The CDR3 sequence: CASSLRAGEADTQYF. CDR3 in DNA: TGTGCCAGCAGTCTCCGCGCGGGGGAGGCAGATACGCAGTATTTT.